The 8 T cell receptor beta chains given below trace back to one sample, sequenced in a study of OX40 agonist ivuxolimab in advanced cancers. Sequencing used immunoSEQ multiplex PCR; TCRdb keeps in-frame clones, though not all of them. The sample consists of over 55,000 clones, 84% of them appearing once. This specimen was CD4+ or CD8+ T cells sorted from blood, taken in a trial of the OX40 agonist ivuxolimab. The receptors were sampled from an adult with an advanced solid tumor such as melanoma, head and neck, liver or kidney cancer.

V gene TRBV6-1 combines with J gene TRBJ1-1; D is possibly TRBD1 (5 bases). Per germline, CDR1 MNHNS and CDR2 SASEGT. The V end lost 4 bases, the J end lost 2 bases, and 8 bases lay between the germline ends. The CDR3 extends over 13 amino acids. The CDR3 loop reads CASSAQGNTEAFF. CDR3 DNA: TGTGCCAGCAGTGCTCAGGGTAACACTGAAGCTTTCTTT.

V is TRBV4-3 and J is TRBJ2-1; D might be TRBD1 or TRBD2, each matching 5 bases. Germline V gives CDR1 LGHNA, CDR2 YSLEER. This CDR3 is built from 15 residues. Trimming removed 6 bases from V and 7 bases from J, with 19 bases in between. The CDR3 bases are TGCGCCAGCAGTTATAAGAGTCGAGGGGCAAATGAGCAGTTCTTC. Protein sequence: CASSYKSRGANEQFF.

The chain is built from TRBV5-6 and TRBJ2-7; a possible D gene is TRBD2 (5 bases). Germline CDR1 is SGHDT and CDR2 is YYEEEE. The CDR3 length is 14 residues. V dropped 3 bases and J dropped 1 base, with 11 bases sitting between them. The CDR3 bases are TGTGCCAGCAGCTCGAGGACGGGATCCTACGAGCAGTACTTC. Residues: CASSSRTGSYEQYF.

The V gene is TRBV7-3, the J gene TRBJ1-3, with TRBD1 matching over 7 bases. CDR1 and CDR2 (germline): SGHTA, FQGTGA. J gave up 0 bases and V 5 bases, and 7 bases lay outside the gene matches. The CDR3 consists of 16 residues. CDR3 sequence: CASSNTGVSSGNTIYF. The CDR3 DNA reads as TGTGCCAGCAGCAATACAGGGGTTAGCTCTGGAAACACCATATATTTT.

CDR3 sequence (DNA): TGTGCCAGCAGCCAAGAACGGCGCGCCGGGCAGTATTTT. It yields the protein CASSQERRAGQYF. The chain recombines TRBV14 with TRBJ2-3; D remains unclear. The CDR3 length is 13 residues. Germline V gives CDR1 SGHDN, CDR2 FVKESK. The germline V and J ends were trimmed by 0 bases and 11 bases, with 12 bases remaining between them.

J is TRBJ2-7 and V is TRBV19, with 8 nucleotides matching TRBD1. Losses at the gene ends were 5 bases for V and 6 bases for J; bases not matched to a gene: 9. Germline V gene lookup returns CDR1 LNHDA and CDR2 SQIVND (reference sequence). The CDR3 extends over 14 amino acids. DNA for the CDR3: TGTGCCAGTAGTCCCTGGCAGGGGGCTGTCGAGCAGTACTTC. Translation: CASSPWQGAVEQYF.

The V gene is TRBV9, the J gene TRBJ2-2; maybe TRBD1 (6 bases). Germline V CDR1 and CDR2: SGDLS, YYNGEE. Trimming shortened V by 5 bases and J by 4 bases, and 15 bases separated the two germline ends. The CDR3 contains 15 residues. The CDR3 is CASRLDQGSTGELFF. CDR3 nucleotide sequence: TGTGCCAGCAGACTAGACCAGGGGAGCACCGGGGAGCTGTTTTTT.

This chain connects TRBV28 to TRBJ2-7; 8 bases are a match to TRBD1. Trimming removed 6 bases from V and 1 base from J; junction bases left unmatched: 8. CDR1 is MDHEN and CDR2 is SYDVKM in the germline V gene. The CDR3 is 15 residues long. The CDR3 reads CASRHRDRSSYEQYF. CDR3 DNA sequence: TGTGCCAGCAGGCACCGGGACAGGAGTTCCTACGAGCAGTACTTC.